The clone carrying this TCR beta chain showed up many times. The sample is drawn from a study of T cells in Graves' hyperthyroidism and ophthalmopathy. Amplification of TCR beta CDR3 regions used RNA as the template. Initially, a first-round RT-PCR of the TCR CDR3 employed the HTBI primer set. TCRdb analysed the multiplex PCR reads with MiXCR anew, one entry per CDR3 protein. The profile covers around 340,000 distinct CDR3 sequences, with 21% appearing a single time and less than 65% taken by the ten largest. The sample consisted of blood. The sequence derives from a woman aged 45-65 years with Graves' hyperthyroidism.

CDR3 protein: CASSGDHNEKLFF. CDR3 bases: TGTGCCAGCAGTGGGGACCATAATGAAAAACTGTTTTTT. The chain combines TRBV2 with TRBJ1-4; the D gene is possibly TRBD1 (5 bases). Germline values: CDR1 SNHLY, CDR2 FYNNEI. Trimming removed 4 bases at V and 4 bases at J, with 7 bases between. The CDR3 extends over 13 amino acids.